This record covers a single T cell receptor beta chain. The antigen remains undetermined. Germline V lookup: CDR1 LNHDA, CDR2 SQIVND (reference sequence). The V gene end was trimmed by 3 bases and the J gene end by 4 bases; junction bases not matched to a gene: 2. The CDR3 is 13 amino acids. The data are from a study of tumor-infiltrating lymphocytes in localized non-small cell lung cancer. Study-level information: The cohort mixed smokers and never-smokers, several histologies, and some post-neoadjuvant-chemotherapy samples. General observations from the study: Higher tumor T cell infiltration than in uninvolved lung was supported by TCRbeta sequencing. Technical variation could not be separated from intratumor heterogeneity here. Immunotypes IM1 and IM2 had similar TCR-derived T-cell fractions.

TCRdb keeps only in-frame clones here, not all; method: immunoSEQ multiplex PCR. Of 13,000 or so clones in the sample, approximately 72% were seen once. This chain joins TRBV19 and TRBJ1-2; TRBD1 matches at 7 bases. Source material: uninvolved lung tissue not adjacent to the tumor. This TCR was sampled from a human donor with non-small cell lung cancer. DNA for the CDR3: TGTGCCAGTAGTATGACAGGGATCTATGGCTACACCTTC. It yields the protein CASSMTGIYGYTF.